Sequencing of this TCR beta chain was carried out in a study of control samples from healthy donors and cancer patients. Clones were sequenced by immunoSEQ multiplex PCR, and TCRdb holds only the in-frame ones, with some missing. The sample yields about 190,000 clones, of which the top ten take up roughly 2%. The V gene's germline CDR1 is SGHTS and CDR2 YDEGEE. The V gene end was trimmed by 0 bases and the J gene end by 5 bases; junction bases not matched to a gene: 4. The CDR3 totals 14 residues. V and J are TRBV5-8 and TRBJ1-1, with 7 positions matching TRBD1. Sequenced: blood. The sequence came from a woman under 40 in good health. CDR3 in amino acids: CASSLGQGSTEAFF. The CDR3 coding sequence is TGTGCCAGCAGCTTGGGACAGGGAAGTACTGAAGCTTTCTTT.